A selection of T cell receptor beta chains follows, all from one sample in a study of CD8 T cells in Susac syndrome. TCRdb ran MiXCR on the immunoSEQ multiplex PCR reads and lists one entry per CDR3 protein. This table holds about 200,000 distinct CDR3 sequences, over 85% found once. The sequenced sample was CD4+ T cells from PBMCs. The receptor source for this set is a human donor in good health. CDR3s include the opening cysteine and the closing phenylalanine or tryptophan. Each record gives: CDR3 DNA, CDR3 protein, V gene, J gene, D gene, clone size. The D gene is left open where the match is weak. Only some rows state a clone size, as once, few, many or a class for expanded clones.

cdr3_nt: TGTGCCAGCAGCTTAGATATAGTCAGACAAGAGACCCAGTACTTC
cdr3_aa: CASSLDIVRQETQYF
v_call: TRBV7-9
j_call: TRBJ2-5
d_call: -
clone_size: -

cdr3_nt: TGTGCCAGCAGCTCAGCGGGGGGCTACAATGAGCAGTTCTTC
cdr3_aa: CASSSAGGYNEQFF
v_call: TRBV3-1
j_call: TRBJ2-1
d_call: TRBD2
clone_size: -

cdr3_nt: TGTGCCAGCAGCTCTAGCGATCGGGGGGAGACCCAGTACTTC
cdr3_aa: CASSSSDRGETQYF
v_call: TRBV7-6
j_call: TRBJ2-5
d_call: -
clone_size: -

cdr3_nt: TGTGCCAGCAGCTTCGGACAGACCAACACTGAAGCTTTCTTT
cdr3_aa: CASSFGQTNTEAFF
v_call: TRBV7-9
j_call: TRBJ1-1
d_call: -
clone_size: -

cdr3_nt: TGTGCCTGGAGTTTGTACAGCGGGGTAGCCATATATTTT
cdr3_aa: CAWSLYSGVAIYF
v_call: TRBV30
j_call: TRBJ1-3
d_call: -
clone_size: once

cdr3_nt: TGTGCCAGCAGCCCGTTTGGCCAGCGGGGGGACACCGGGGAGCTGTTTTTT
cdr3_aa: CASSPFGQRGDTGELFF
v_call: TRBV14
j_call: TRBJ2-2
d_call: TRBD2
clone_size: -

cdr3_nt: TGTGCCAGCAGTTTCCCCCCGCAGGATACGCAGTATTTT
cdr3_aa: CASSFPPQDTQYF
v_call: TRBV12-3/TRBV12-4
j_call: TRBJ2-3
d_call: -
clone_size: -

cdr3_nt: TGTGCCAGCAGTAGGACTAGCGGGCGTCTGGGTGAGCAGTTCTTC
cdr3_aa: CASSRTSGRLGEQFF
v_call: TRBV6-1
j_call: TRBJ2-1
d_call: TRBD2
clone_size: -

cdr3_nt: TGTGCCAGCAGCTTAGGGACAGGGGAAGGAAACACTGAAGCTTTCTTT
cdr3_aa: CASSLGTGEGNTEAFF
v_call: TRBV7-9
j_call: TRBJ1-1
d_call: TRBD1
clone_size: -

cdr3_nt: TGTGCCAGCAGCCGAGACCCCCTAGCGGGGGGAGAGACCCAGTACTTC
cdr3_aa: CASSRDPLAGGETQYF
v_call: TRBV3-1
j_call: TRBJ2-5
d_call: TRBD2
clone_size: -

cdr3_nt: TGTGCCAGCGTCGGGGGGGGTAACTATGGCTACACCTTC
cdr3_aa: CASVGGGNYGYTF
v_call: TRBV2
j_call: TRBJ1-2
d_call: -
clone_size: -

cdr3_nt: TGTGCCAGCAGCCAAGATATCCTTGATCAGCCCCAGCATTTT
cdr3_aa: CASSQDILDQPQHF
v_call: TRBV3-1
j_call: TRBJ1-5
d_call: -
clone_size: -

cdr3_nt: TGCGCCAGCAGCCAGGGGATGAACACCGGGGAGCTGTTTTTT
cdr3_aa: CASSQGMNTGELFF
v_call: TRBV5-1
j_call: TRBJ2-2
d_call: -
clone_size: -

cdr3_nt: TGTGCCAGCGGCCCTACCACGGGGGTGACCCAGTACTTC
cdr3_aa: CASGPTTGVTQYF
v_call: TRBV13
j_call: TRBJ2-5
d_call: -
clone_size: -

cdr3_nt: TGTGCCAGTAGTCCCAGGACAGGGAGAGTTTCCGGGGAGCTGTTTTTT
cdr3_aa: CASSPRTGRVSGELFF
v_call: TRBV19
j_call: TRBJ2-2
d_call: TRBD1
clone_size: -

cdr3_nt: TGTGCCAGCAGCCCCCGGGTAGGACCGAACACTGAAGCTTTCTTT
cdr3_aa: CASSPRVGPNTEAFF
v_call: TRBV7-8
j_call: TRBJ1-1
d_call: -
clone_size: once

cdr3_nt: TGCGCCAGCAGCCTAGAGAATTCACCCCTCCACTTT
cdr3_aa: CASSLENSPLHF
v_call: TRBV5-1
j_call: TRBJ1-6
d_call: -
clone_size: -

cdr3_nt: TGCGCCAGCAGCCAAGAGGCAGGGCTCCCTGGCTACACCTTC
cdr3_aa: CASSQEAGLPGYTF
v_call: TRBV4-3
j_call: TRBJ1-2
d_call: -
clone_size: -

cdr3_nt: TGTGCCAGCAGCCCCTTCCCAAGCGGGGGGGGAGAGACCCAGTACTTC
cdr3_aa: CASSPFPSGGGETQYF
v_call: TRBV3-1
j_call: TRBJ2-5
d_call: TRBD2
clone_size: -

cdr3_nt: TGTGCCATCAGGGGGGACAGACGCTCCTACGAGCAGTACTTC
cdr3_aa: CAIRGDRRSYEQYF
v_call: TRBV10-3
j_call: TRBJ2-7
d_call: TRBD1
clone_size: -

cdr3_nt: TGTGCCAGCAGTCTAGCGGGGGGCCTCTACAATGAGCAGTTCTTC
cdr3_aa: CASSLAGGLYNEQFF
v_call: TRBV6-2/TRBV6-3
j_call: TRBJ2-1
d_call: TRBD2
clone_size: few

cdr3_nt: TGTGCCAGCTCACAGGACAGGGGAAATTCACCCCTCCACTTT
cdr3_aa: CASSQDRGNSPLHF
v_call: TRBV18
j_call: TRBJ1-6
d_call: TRBD1
clone_size: -

cdr3_nt: TGCGCCAGCAGCCTTAGACCGAAGATCAGCACAGATACGCAGTATTTT
cdr3_aa: CASSLRPKISTDTQYF
v_call: TRBV4-1
j_call: TRBJ2-3
d_call: -
clone_size: -

cdr3_nt: TGCAGTGTGTATGAGGGGTTAGGCGCAGATACGCAGTATTTT
cdr3_aa: CSVYEGLGADTQYF
v_call: TRBV20-1
j_call: TRBJ2-3
d_call: -
clone_size: -

cdr3_nt: TGTGCCCTTAAGGTACCGGGACAGCAATCGACGCAGTATTTT
cdr3_aa: CALKVPGQQSTQYF
v_call: TRBV30
j_call: TRBJ2-3
d_call: TRBD1
clone_size: -

cdr3_nt: TGTGCCAGCAGGAAGGCCGGCAATCAGCCCCAGCATTTT
cdr3_aa: CASRKAGNQPQHF
v_call: TRBV6-5
j_call: TRBJ1-5
d_call: -
clone_size: once

cdr3_nt: TGTGCCAGCAGCTTTCCGCCGGACGATGGCTACACCTTC
cdr3_aa: CASSFPPDDGYTF
v_call: TRBV9
j_call: TRBJ1-2
d_call: -
clone_size: -

cdr3_nt: TGTGCCAGCAACCTCAGGGGATCCACTGAAGCTTTCTTT
cdr3_aa: CASNLRGSTEAFF
v_call: TRBV7-2
j_call: TRBJ1-1
d_call: -
clone_size: once

cdr3_nt: TGTGCCAGCAGCCCCCAAGCGGGGGCCCACTCCTACAATGAGCAGTTCTTC
cdr3_aa: CASSPQAGAHSYNEQFF
v_call: TRBV7-8
j_call: TRBJ2-1
d_call: TRBD2
clone_size: -

cdr3_nt: TGTGCCACCAGTGTCGGGGTTGGGGAGACCCAGTACTTC
cdr3_aa: CATSVGVGETQYF
v_call: TRBV24-1
j_call: TRBJ2-5
d_call: -
clone_size: -

cdr3_nt: TGTGCCAGCAGCCAAGATTTCCTTTCGCCCGGGGAGCTGTTTTTT
cdr3_aa: CASSQDFLSPGELFF
v_call: TRBV14
j_call: TRBJ2-2
d_call: -
clone_size: -

cdr3_nt: TGTGCCAGCAGCGGGAGTCTAGCGGGGGGTTTCAATGAGCAGTTCTTC
cdr3_aa: CASSGSLAGGFNEQFF
v_call: TRBV9
j_call: TRBJ2-1
d_call: TRBD2
clone_size: once

cdr3_nt: TGTGCCATCAGTGACCCCGGGAAGGAGGGGGAGACCCAGTACTTC
cdr3_aa: CAISDPGKEGETQYF
v_call: TRBV10-3
j_call: TRBJ2-5
d_call: -
clone_size: -

cdr3_nt: TGTGCCAGCAGCTCCCTTTCTAGCGGGGGTTACAATGAGCAGTTCTTC
cdr3_aa: CASSSLSSGGYNEQFF
v_call: TRBV7-3
j_call: TRBJ2-1
d_call: TRBD2
clone_size: -

cdr3_nt: TGCGCCAGCAGCATAAGCCCCGGGACTTCTAATGAAAAACTGTTTTTT
cdr3_aa: CASSISPGTSNEKLFF
v_call: TRBV5-1
j_call: TRBJ1-4
d_call: -
clone_size: -

cdr3_nt: TGTGCCAGCAGTTTTCTCTTCAGGGGCACGTCGGGTTTCTTT
cdr3_aa: CASSFLFRGTSGFF
v_call: TRBV28
j_call: TRBJ1-1
d_call: -
clone_size: -

cdr3_nt: TGTGCCAGCAGCGGGGCCGGGACACATGGAAACACCATATATTTT
cdr3_aa: CASSGAGTHGNTIYF
v_call: TRBV9
j_call: TRBJ1-3
d_call: -
clone_size: -

cdr3_nt: TGCAGTGCGACCCCAGGGAATAATTCACCCCTCCACTTT
cdr3_aa: CSATPGNNSPLHF
v_call: TRBV20-1
j_call: TRBJ1-6
d_call: -
clone_size: -

cdr3_nt: TGTGCCAGCACCACCCCTCTTCCGGGACAGGTAAGGACCGGGGAGCTGTTTTTT
cdr3_aa: CASTTPLPGQVRTGELFF
v_call: TRBV7-3
j_call: TRBJ2-2
d_call: TRBD1
clone_size: -

cdr3_nt: TGTGCCAGCAGCCAAGACCTGGCTACCGTCGACGAGCAGTACTTC
cdr3_aa: CASSQDLATVDEQYF
v_call: TRBV3-1
j_call: TRBJ2-7
d_call: -
clone_size: -

cdr3_nt: TGTGCCAGCAGGGAGGAAACGGGCACAGGAGGTTCACCCCTCCACTTT
cdr3_aa: CASREETGTGGSPLHF
v_call: TRBV3-1
j_call: TRBJ1-6
d_call: -
clone_size: -

cdr3_nt: TGTGCCAGCAGTGCCCGAGGGGGGGCGGCAGATACGCAGTATTTT
cdr3_aa: CASSARGGAADTQYF
v_call: TRBV6-1
j_call: TRBJ2-3
d_call: -
clone_size: -

cdr3_nt: TGTGCCAGCAGTCTCCTCAATGCCGGGGACAGGGTGTCCGAGCAGTACTTC
cdr3_aa: CASSLLNAGDRVSEQYF
v_call: TRBV6-1
j_call: TRBJ2-7
d_call: TRBD1
clone_size: -

cdr3_nt: TGCGCCAGCAGCTTTTGGTCAGGTGACTTTTCTATGGAGGGCTACACCTTC
cdr3_aa: CASSFWSGDFSMEGYTF
v_call: TRBV5-1
j_call: TRBJ1-2
d_call: -
clone_size: -

cdr3_nt: TGTGCCAGCAGTTTAGTCGACAGGGGTTCCTACCTTAATGACTACGAGCAGTACTTC
cdr3_aa: CASSLVDRGSYLNDYEQYF
v_call: TRBV12-3/TRBV12-4
j_call: TRBJ2-7
d_call: TRBD1
clone_size: -

cdr3_nt: TGTGCCAGCAGCCCGGGGACTAGCGGGGGATTTCAAGAGACCCAGTACTTC
cdr3_aa: CASSPGTSGGFQETQYF
v_call: TRBV4-2
j_call: TRBJ2-5
d_call: TRBD2
clone_size: -

cdr3_nt: TGCAGTGCTAGATCCGGCGGGGGCAACTACGAGCAGTACTTC
cdr3_aa: CSARSGGGNYEQYF
v_call: TRBV20-1
j_call: TRBJ2-7
d_call: -
clone_size: -

cdr3_nt: TGTGCCAGTGACACAGGGGCATTGGACACTGAAGCTTTCTTT
cdr3_aa: CASDTGALDTEAFF
v_call: TRBV9
j_call: TRBJ1-1
d_call: TRBD1
clone_size: -

cdr3_nt: TGTGCCAGCGGATTGGGGGCAACTAATGAAAAACTGTTTTTT
cdr3_aa: CASGLGATNEKLFF
v_call: TRBV12-3/TRBV12-4
j_call: TRBJ1-4
d_call: -
clone_size: -

cdr3_nt: TGCAGTGTCACTAGCGGGGGGTTGCACGAGCAGTACTTC
cdr3_aa: CSVTSGGLHEQYF
v_call: TRBV20-1
j_call: TRBJ2-7
d_call: TRBD2
clone_size: -

cdr3_nt: TGCGCCAGCAGTGACAGGACAAAAGACGAGCAGTACTTC
cdr3_aa: CASSDRTKDEQYF
v_call: TRBV5-1
j_call: TRBJ2-7
d_call: -
clone_size: once

cdr3_nt: TGCGCCAGCAGCGACGGACTAGCGGGGGAAGAGACCCAGTACTTC
cdr3_aa: CASSDGLAGEETQYF
v_call: TRBV5-1
j_call: TRBJ2-5
d_call: TRBD2
clone_size: -